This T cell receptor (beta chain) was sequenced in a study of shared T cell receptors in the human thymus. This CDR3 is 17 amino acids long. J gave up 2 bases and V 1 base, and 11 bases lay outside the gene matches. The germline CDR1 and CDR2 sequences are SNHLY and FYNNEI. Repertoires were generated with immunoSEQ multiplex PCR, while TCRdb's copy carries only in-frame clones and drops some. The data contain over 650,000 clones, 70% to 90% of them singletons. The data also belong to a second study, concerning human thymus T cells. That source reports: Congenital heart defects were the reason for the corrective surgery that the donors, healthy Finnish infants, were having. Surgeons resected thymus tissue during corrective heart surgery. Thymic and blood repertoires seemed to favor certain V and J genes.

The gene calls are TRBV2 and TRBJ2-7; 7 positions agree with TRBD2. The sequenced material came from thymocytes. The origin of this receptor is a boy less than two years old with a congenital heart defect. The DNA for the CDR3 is TGTGCCAGCAGTGAAGACTGGTCTAGCGGACCCCCCTACGAGCAGTACTTC. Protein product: CASSEDWSSGPPYEQYF.